These 21 T cell receptor beta chains came from one sample sequenced in a study of cytomegalovirus exposure and HLA in healthy donors. Both 60 Vbeta primers and 13 Jbeta primers went into the PCR. Method: immunoSEQ multiplex PCR; TCRdb's copy keeps in-frame clones and lacks some. The sample records around 160,000 clones, approximately 80% being singletons. The sample consisted of PBMCs. Receptor source: a male donor in good health and CMV-seronegative.

The table lists this clone with a few counts. The chain links TRBV11-3 to TRBJ1-1, with D uncertain. The CDR3 loop spans 12 amino acids. Germline-derived CDR1 and CDR2 are SGHNT and YENEEA. The ends were cut back, 5 bases at V and 8 bases at J, with 12 bases in the middle. The CDR3 DNA sequence: TGTGCCAGCAGCCGTTCCGGGAGGGAAGCTTTCTTT. This gives the protein CASSRSGREAFF.

The chain uses TRBV30 and TRBJ2-5, with 9 positions matching TRBD2. The length of the CDR3 is 13 residues. The ends lost 4 bases at V and 1 base at J; junction bases unmatched: 1. Germline values: CDR1 GTSNPN, CDR2 SVGIG (reference sequence). DNA of the CDR3: TGTGCCTGGACACTAGCGGGCCAAGAGACCCAGTACTTC. Translating gives CAWTLAGQETQYF.

This chain links TRBV28 with TRBJ2-7, with TRBD2 identical over 16 bases. Germline CDR1 is MDHEN and CDR2 is SYDVKM. There are 19 residues in the CDR3. The V segment lost 5 bases and the J segment 2 bases; nucleotides outside the gene matches: 12. CDR3 sequence: CASSPLGGLAGGPAYEQYF. The CDR3, as DNA: TGTGCCAGCAGTCCTCTTGGGGGACTAGCGGGAGGGCCGGCCTACGAGCAGTACTTC.

The chain carries TRBV4-1 and TRBJ2-3; 10 nucleotides line up with TRBD1. CDR3 length: 15 amino acids. Germline CDR1 reads MGHRA; CDR2 reads YSYEKL. With 4 bases clipped from V and 5 bases from J, the junction kept 6 bases outside the gene matches. The CDR3 region has the DNA TGCGCCAGCAGCCGCCCGGGACAGGGGAAAGATACGCAGTATTTT. It specifies CASSRPGQGKDTQYF.

The chain carries TRBV4-3 and TRBJ2-5; 8 nucleotides align to TRBD2. V was pared by 0 bases and J by 5 bases, with 8 bases of the junction left unmatched. The germline V gene has CDR1 LGHNA and CDR2 YSLEER. CDR3 length: 16 residues. The CDR3 region is CASSQDPGGTPETQYF. CDR3 nucleotides: TGCGCCAGCAGCCAAGATCCGGGAGGGACGCCCGAGACCCAGTACTTC.

There are a few counts of this clone. The chain couples TRBV7-3 to TRBJ2-1; 8 nucleotides agree with TRBD2. The CDR3 totals 13 residues. Per the germline V gene, CDR1 is SGHTA and CDR2 is FQGTGA. Germline trimming cut 5 bases from V and 8 bases from J; bases unmatched to any gene: 5. This chain's CDR3 is CASSRAGGDEQFF. Written as DNA, the CDR3 is TGTGCCAGCAGCCGGGCGGGGGGAGATGAGCAGTTCTTC.

The chain employs TRBV11-3 and TRBJ1-1; a weak D match, TRBD1 (6 bases). The CDR3 length is 13 residues. Between the trimmed V and J ends, which lost 4 bases and 7 bases, there was a span of 13 bases. From germline, CDR1 is SGHNT and CDR2 YENEEA. The DNA for the CDR3 is TGTGCCAGCAGCTCGGGGGGCCTCGGTGAAGCTTTCTTT. Amino acid sequence: CASSSGGLGEAFF. Looking up the rest from reference TRBV11-3 and TRBJ1-1 gives the full variable domain: EAGVVQSPRYKIIEKKQPVAFWCNPISGHNTLYWYLQNLGQGPELLIRYENEEAVDDSQLPKDRFSAERLKGVDSTLKIQPAELGDSAVYLCASSSGGLGEAFFGQGTRLTVV.

The chain recombines TRBV7-2 with TRBJ2-2; 8 positions match TRBD1. The germline gives CDR1 SGHTA, CDR2 FQGNSA. Trimming at V came to 5 bases and at J to 4 bases, leaving 6 bases not matched to a gene. The CDR3 is 15 amino acids. The CDR3 region is CASSQTGEATGELFF. The CDR3 coding sequence is TGTGCCAGCAGCCAGACAGGGGAGGCCACCGGGGAGCTGTTTTTT.

This clone was observed a handful of times. This chain uses TRBV5-6 with TRBJ2-7; no definite D call. V lost 3 bases, J lost 2 bases, and 15 bases lay in between. Germline CDR1 and CDR2: SGHDT and YYEEEE. The CDR3 covers 15 residues. The CDR3 loop is CASSSSTRPAYEQYF. CDR3 DNA: TGTGCCAGCAGCTCCTCGACACGCCCCGCCTACGAGCAGTACTTC.

This clone was counted a few times. J is TRBJ2-2 and V is TRBV7-9; possibly TRBD2 for D (6 bases). Trimming took off 8 bases at V and 4 bases at J, with 11 bases between the two ends. Germline-derived CDR1 and CDR2 are SEHNR and FQNEAQ (reference sequence). This CDR3 comprises 13 residues. The CDR3 DNA is TGTGCCAGCCAGACCGGGGGCACCGGGGAGCTGTTTTTT. It specifies CASQTGGTGELFF. The variable domain in full, completed from reference TRBV7-9 and TRBJ2-2, reads DTGVSQNPRHKITKRGQNVTFRCDPISEHNRLYWYRQTLGQGPEFLTYFQNEAQLEKSRLLSDRFSAERPKGSFSTLEIQRTEQGDSAMYLCASQTGGTGELFFGEGSRLTVL.

The CDR3 DNA reads TGTGCCAGCAGCAAAAAAATTTCCAGGGGTTATAGCAATCAGCCCCAGCATTTT. It yields the protein CASSKKISRGYSNQPQHF. This chain links TRBV21-1 with TRBJ1-5; TRBD1, the table's D call, lacks a check against the DNA. TRBV21-1 is a recognized pseudogene. This CDR3 has 18 residues.

The chain couples TRBV7-2 to TRBJ2-7; D unclear. Germline V gene lookup returns CDR1 SGHTA and CDR2 FQGNSA. The CDR3 is 13 residues long. Trimming took 2 bases from V and 4 from J, leaving 9 bases between them. As DNA, the CDR3 is TGTGCCAGCAGCTTAACGGTGAGGTACGAGCAGTACTTC. This encodes CASSLTVRYEQYF.

This rearrangement joins TRBV29-1 to TRBJ2-2; D is perhaps TRBD1 (5 bases). CDR1 and CDR2 (germline): SQVTM, ANQGSEA. This CDR3 has 14 residues. V was trimmed by 7 bases and J by 1 base, leaving 13 bases between them. The CDR3 region has the DNA TGCAGCGGGGGAATAGGGGTGAACACCGGGGAGCTGTTTTTT. Translating gives CSGGIGVNTGELFF.

The chain couples TRBV2 to TRBJ1-1; the D is unclear. The CDR3 covers 13 residues. Trimming left V 6 bases short and J 5 bases short, with 13 bases between. Germline V CDR1 and CDR2: SNHLY, FYNNEI. CDR3 sequence: CASRGSVGTEAFF. CDR3 nucleotides: TGTGCCAGCAGGGGGAGCGTGGGGACTGAAGCTTTCTTT.

This clone was observed a handful of times. This chain connects TRBV6-1 to TRBJ1-6; no definite D call. This CDR3 region has 14 residues. Germline CDR1 and CDR2: MNHNS and SASEGT. Between the trimmed V and J ends, which lost 5 bases and 10 bases, there was a span of 15 bases. CDR3: CASSSTGSGSPLHF. CDR3 sequence (DNA): TGTGCCAGCAGTTCCACGGGTTCTGGGTCACCCCTCCACTTT.

The count of this clone is one. This rearrangement joins TRBV27 to TRBJ1-2, with D unresolved. The CDR3 is 13 residues long. Trimming took off 0 bases at V and 8 bases at J, with 10 bases between the two ends. Germline values: CDR1 MNHEY, CDR2 SMNVEV (reference sequence). CDR3 bases: TGTGCCAGCAGTTTATCGCCCCTAGAAGGCTACACCTTC. It codes for CASSLSPLEGYTF.

For this clone: The sample holds other DNA sequences that translate to the same CDR3. This chain uses TRBV5-1 with TRBJ1-4; TRBD1 might be the D (5 bases). Germline V CDR1 and CDR2: SGHRS, YFSETQ. This CDR3 has 14 amino acids. With 0 bases removed from V and 8 bases from J, the gap between germline ends came to 11 bases. The CDR3 sequence: CASSLGQGNEKLFF. In nucleotides, the CDR3 is TGCGCCAGCAGCTTGGGGCAGGGCAACGAAAAACTGTTTTTT.

The chain has TRBV9 and TRBJ2-7; D is possibly TRBD1 (6 bases). The CDR3 runs to 15 residues. Germline CDR1 SGDLS, CDR2 YYNGEE. V was clipped by 0 bases and J by 5 bases, with 15 bases between them. The CDR3 nucleotides read TGTGCCAGCAGCGTAGATTACAGGGCCATCGACGAGCAGTACTTC. Protein product: CASSVDYRAIDEQYF.

This clone was observed a single time. The chain is built from TRBV11-2 and TRBJ2-3, with no clear D. Deletions cut 1 base from V and 0 bases from J, with 8 bases between. This CDR3 is 15 amino acids long. Germline V lookup: CDR1 SGHAT, CDR2 FQNNGV. CDR3 in amino acids: CASSLVVSSTDTQYF. In nucleotides, the CDR3 is TGTGCCAGCAGCTTAGTAGTTTCTAGCACAGATACGCAGTATTTT.

V is TRBV4-2 and J is TRBJ2-7; a possible D gene is TRBD2 (6 bases). CDR1 and CDR2 (germline): LGHNA, YNFKEQ. V was pared by 3 bases and J by 0 bases, with 12 bases between. The CDR3 spans 15 residues. The CDR3 DNA is TGTGCCAGCAGCCACCCCCCCGGGAGCTCCTACGAGCAGTACTTC. Its protein is CASSHPPGSSYEQYF.

The V call is TRBV18, the J call TRBJ2-1, with TRBD2 matching 12 bases. The CDR3 totals 17 residues. J lost 1 base, V lost 3 bases, and 4 bases had no gene match. Germline V CDR1 and CDR2: KGHSH, LQKENI. The CDR3 bases are TGTGCCAGCTCACCGACTAGCGGGAGTGGGTCCTACAATGAGCAGTTCTTC. This translates into CASSPTSGSGSYNEQFF. Complete variable domain (other parts from reference TRBV18 and TRBJ2-1): NAGVMQNPRHLVRRRGQEARLRCSPMKGHSHVYWYRQLPEEGLKFMVYLQKENIIDESGMPKERFSAEFPKEGPSILRIQQVVRGDSAAYFCASSPTSGSGSYNEQFFGPGTRLTVL.